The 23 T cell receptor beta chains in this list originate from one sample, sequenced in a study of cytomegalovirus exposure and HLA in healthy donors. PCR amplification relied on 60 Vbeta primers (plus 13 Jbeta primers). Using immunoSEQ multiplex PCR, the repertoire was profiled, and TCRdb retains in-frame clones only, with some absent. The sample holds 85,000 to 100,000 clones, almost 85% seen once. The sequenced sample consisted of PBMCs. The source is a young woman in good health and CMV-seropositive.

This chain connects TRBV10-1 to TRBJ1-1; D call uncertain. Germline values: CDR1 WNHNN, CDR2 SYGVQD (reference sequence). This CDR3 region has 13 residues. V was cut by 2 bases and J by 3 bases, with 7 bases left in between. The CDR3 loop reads CASSETGDTEAFF. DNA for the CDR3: TGCGCCAGCAGTGAGACCGGAGACACTGAAGCTTTCTTT.

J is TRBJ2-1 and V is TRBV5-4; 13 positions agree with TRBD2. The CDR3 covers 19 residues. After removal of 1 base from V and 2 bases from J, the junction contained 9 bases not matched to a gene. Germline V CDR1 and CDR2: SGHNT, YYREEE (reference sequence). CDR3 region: CASSLRGLAGVWTYNEQFF. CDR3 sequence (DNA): TGTGCCAGCAGCTTGCGAGGACTAGCGGGAGTCTGGACCTACAATGAGCAGTTCTTC. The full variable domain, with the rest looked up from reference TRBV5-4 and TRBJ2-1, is ETGVTQSPTHLIKTRGQQVTLRCSSQSGHNTVSWYQQALGQGPQFIFQYYREEENGRGNFPPRFSGLQFPNYSSELNVNALELDDSALYLCASSLRGLAGVWTYNEQFFGPGTRLTVL.

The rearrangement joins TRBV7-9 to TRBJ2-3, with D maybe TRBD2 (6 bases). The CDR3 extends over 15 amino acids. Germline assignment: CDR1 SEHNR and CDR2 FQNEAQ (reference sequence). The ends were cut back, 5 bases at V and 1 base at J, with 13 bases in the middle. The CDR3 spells CASSTSGGRTDTQYF. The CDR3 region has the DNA TGTGCCAGCAGCACCTCCGGGGGTCGCACAGATACGCAGTATTTT.

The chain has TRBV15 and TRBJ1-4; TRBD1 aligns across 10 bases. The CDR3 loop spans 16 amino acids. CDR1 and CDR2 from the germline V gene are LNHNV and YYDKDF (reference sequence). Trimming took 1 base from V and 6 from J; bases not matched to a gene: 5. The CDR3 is CATSRGGGTGDEKLFF. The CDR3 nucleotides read TGTGCCACCAGCAGAGGGGGGGGGACAGGGGATGAAAAACTGTTTTTT.

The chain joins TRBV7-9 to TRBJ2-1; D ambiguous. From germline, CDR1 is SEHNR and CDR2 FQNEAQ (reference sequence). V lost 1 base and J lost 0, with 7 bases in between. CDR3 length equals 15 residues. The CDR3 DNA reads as TGTGCCAGCAGCTTAGTGGCTGACTCCTACAATGAGCAGTTCTTC. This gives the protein CASSLVADSYNEQFF.

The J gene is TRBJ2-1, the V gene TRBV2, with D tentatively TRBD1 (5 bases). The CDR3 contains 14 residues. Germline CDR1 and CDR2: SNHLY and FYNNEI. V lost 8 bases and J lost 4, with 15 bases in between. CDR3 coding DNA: TGTGCCAGCGCTTTAGGGGCAGAATACAATGAGCAGTTCTTC. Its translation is CASALGAEYNEQFF. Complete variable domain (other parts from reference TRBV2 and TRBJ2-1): EPEVTQTPSHQVTQMGQEVILRCVPISNHLYFYWYRQILGQKVEFLVSFYNNEISEKSEIFDDQFSVERPDGSNFTLKIRSTKLEDSAMYFCASALGAEYNEQFFGPGTRLTVL.

This CDR3 is CASSLIGRSSYEQYF. DNA for the CDR3: TGTGCCAGCAGTTTAATTGGGCGTTCATCCTACGAGCAGTACTTC. The gene calls are TRBV28 and TRBJ2-7; D ambiguous. This CDR3 is 15 amino acids long. V lost 2 bases and J 1 base, leaving 12 bases between the germline ends. Germline CDR1 and CDR2: MDHEN and SYDVKM.

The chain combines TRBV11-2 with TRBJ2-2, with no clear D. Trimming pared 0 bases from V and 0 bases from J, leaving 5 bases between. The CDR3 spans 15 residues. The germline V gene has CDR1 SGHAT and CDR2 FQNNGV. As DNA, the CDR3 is TGTGCCAGCAGCTTAGAGGCTGCGAACACCGGGGAGCTGTTTTTT. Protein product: CASSLEAANTGELFF.

The CDR3 protein is CASGLATGLNSNQPQHF. CDR3 in DNA: TGTGCTAGTGGTTTGGCCACGGGACTGAATAGCAATCAGCCCCAGCATTTT. The chain combines TRBV12-5 with TRBJ1-5, with D possibly matching TRBD1 (5 bases). CDR1 is LGHNT and CDR2 is FRNRAP in the germline V gene. V lost 1 base and J lost 0, with 13 bases in between. This CDR3 region has 17 residues. Complete variable domain (other parts from reference TRBV12-5 and TRBJ1-5): DARVTQTPRHKVTEMGQEVTMRCQPILGHNTVFWYRQTMMQGLELLAYFRNRAPLDDSGMPKDRFSAEMPDATLATLKIQPSEPRDSAVYFCASGLATGLNSNQPQHFGDGTRLSIL.

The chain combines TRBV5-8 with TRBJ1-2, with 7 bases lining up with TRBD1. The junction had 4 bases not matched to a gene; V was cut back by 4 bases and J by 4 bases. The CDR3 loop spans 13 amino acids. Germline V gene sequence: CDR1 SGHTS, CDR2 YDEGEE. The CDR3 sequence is CASSPRGSYGYTF. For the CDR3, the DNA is TGTGCCAGCAGCCCCAGGGGGTCCTATGGCTACACCTTC.

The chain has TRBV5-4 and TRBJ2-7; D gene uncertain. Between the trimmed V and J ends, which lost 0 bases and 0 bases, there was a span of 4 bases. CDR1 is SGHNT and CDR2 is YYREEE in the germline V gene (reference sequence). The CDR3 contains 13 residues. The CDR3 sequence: CASSLVSSYEQYF. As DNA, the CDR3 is TGTGCCAGCAGCTTGGTCAGCTCCTACGAGCAGTACTTC. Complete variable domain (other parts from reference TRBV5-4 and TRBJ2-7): ETGVTQSPTHLIKTRGQQVTLRCSSQSGHNTVSWYQQALGQGPQFIFQYYREEENGRGNFPPRFSGLQFPNYSSELNVNALELDDSALYLCASSLVSSYEQYFGPGTRLTVT.

CDR3 nucleotides: TGTGCCAGCAGCTTAGAAAGTCACATCTATGGCTACACCTTC. It encodes CASSLESHIYGYTF. The V gene is TRBV7-2, the J gene TRBJ1-2; D is ambiguous. Germline CDR1 and CDR2: SGHTA and FQGNSA. Trimming removed 1 base from V and 4 bases from J, with 10 bases in between. This CDR3 is 14 amino acids long.

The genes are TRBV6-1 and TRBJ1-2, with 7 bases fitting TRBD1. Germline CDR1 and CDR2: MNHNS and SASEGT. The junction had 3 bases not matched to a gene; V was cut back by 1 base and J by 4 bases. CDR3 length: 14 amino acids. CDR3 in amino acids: CASSEGGTAYGYTF. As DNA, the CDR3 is TGTGCCAGCAGTGAAGGAGGGACAGCCTATGGCTACACCTTC.

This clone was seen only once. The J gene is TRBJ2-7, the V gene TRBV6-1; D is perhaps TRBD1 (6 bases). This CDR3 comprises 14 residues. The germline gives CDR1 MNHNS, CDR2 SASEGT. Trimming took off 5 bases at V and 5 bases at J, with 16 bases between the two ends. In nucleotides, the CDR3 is TGTGCCAGCAGTCTTCCGGGACAAAGGGACGAGCAGTACTTC. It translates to CASSLPGQRDEQYF.

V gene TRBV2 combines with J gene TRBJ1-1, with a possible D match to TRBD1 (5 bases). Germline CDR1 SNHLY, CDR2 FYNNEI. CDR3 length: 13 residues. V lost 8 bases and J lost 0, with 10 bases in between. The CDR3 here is CASGGVLNTEAFF. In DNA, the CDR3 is TGTGCCAGCGGAGGGGTGTTGAACACTGAAGCTTTCTTT. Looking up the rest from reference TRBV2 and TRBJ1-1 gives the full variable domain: EPEVTQTPSHQVTQMGQEVILRCVPISNHLYFYWYRQILGQKVEFLVSFYNNEISEKSEIFDDQFSVERPDGSNFTLKIRSTKLEDSAMYFCASGGVLNTEAFFGQGTRLTVV.

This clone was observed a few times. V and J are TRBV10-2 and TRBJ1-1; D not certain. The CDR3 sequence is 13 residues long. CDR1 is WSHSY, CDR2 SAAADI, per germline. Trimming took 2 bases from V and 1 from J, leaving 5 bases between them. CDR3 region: CASSEAENTEAFF. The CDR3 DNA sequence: TGCGCCAGCAGTGAGGCGGAGAACACTGAAGCTTTCTTT.

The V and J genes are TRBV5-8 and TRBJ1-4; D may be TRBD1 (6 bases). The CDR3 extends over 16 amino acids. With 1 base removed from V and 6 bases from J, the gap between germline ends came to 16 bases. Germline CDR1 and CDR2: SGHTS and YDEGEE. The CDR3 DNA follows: TGTGCCAGCAGCTTGATCGGTGTACAGGGCTATGAAAAACTGTTTTTT. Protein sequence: CASSLIGVQGYEKLFF. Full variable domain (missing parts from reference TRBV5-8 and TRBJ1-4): EAGVTQSPTHLIKTRGQQATLRCSPISGHTSVYWYQQALGLGLQFLLWYDEGEERNRGNFPPRFSGRQFPNYSSELNVNALELEDSALYLCASSLIGVQGYEKLFFGSGTQLSVL.

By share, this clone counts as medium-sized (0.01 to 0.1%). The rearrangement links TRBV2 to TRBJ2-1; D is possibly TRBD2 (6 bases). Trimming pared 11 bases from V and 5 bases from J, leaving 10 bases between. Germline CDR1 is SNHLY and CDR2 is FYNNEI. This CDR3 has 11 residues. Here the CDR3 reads CACWRDNEQFF. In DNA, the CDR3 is TGTGCCTGCTGGAGGGACAATGAGCAGTTCTTC.

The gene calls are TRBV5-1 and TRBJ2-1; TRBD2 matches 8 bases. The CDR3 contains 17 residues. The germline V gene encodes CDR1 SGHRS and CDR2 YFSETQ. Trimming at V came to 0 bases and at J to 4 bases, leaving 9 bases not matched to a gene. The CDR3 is CASSLAKGASGYNEQFF. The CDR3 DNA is TGCGCCAGCAGCTTGGCCAAAGGGGCTAGCGGGTACAATGAGCAGTTCTTC. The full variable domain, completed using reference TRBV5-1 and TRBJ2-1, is KAGVTQTPRYLIKTRGQQVTLSCSPISGHRSVSWYQQTPGQGLQFLFEYFSETQRNKGNFPGRFSGRQFSNSRSEMNVSTLELGDSALYLCASSLAKGASGYNEQFFGPGTRLTVL.

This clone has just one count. This chain's CDR3 is CASSIPTGDYSNQPQHF. The CDR3 DNA follows: TGTGCCAGTAGTATACCGACAGGGGATTATAGCAATCAGCCCCAGCATTTT. The rearrangement uses TRBV19 and TRBJ1-5; 8 bases line up with TRBD1. The J segment lost 0 bases and the V segment lost 2 bases, leaving 6 bases of the junction unmatched. This CDR3 spans 17 amino acids. Germline CDR1 LNHDA, CDR2 SQIVND (reference sequence).

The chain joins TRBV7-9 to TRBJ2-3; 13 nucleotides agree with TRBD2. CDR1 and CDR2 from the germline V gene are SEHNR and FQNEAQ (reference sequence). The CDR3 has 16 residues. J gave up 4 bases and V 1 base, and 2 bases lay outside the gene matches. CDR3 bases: TGTGCCAGCAGCTTAGAGGGACTAGCGGGACCAGATACGCAGTATTTT. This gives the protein CASSLEGLAGPDTQYF.

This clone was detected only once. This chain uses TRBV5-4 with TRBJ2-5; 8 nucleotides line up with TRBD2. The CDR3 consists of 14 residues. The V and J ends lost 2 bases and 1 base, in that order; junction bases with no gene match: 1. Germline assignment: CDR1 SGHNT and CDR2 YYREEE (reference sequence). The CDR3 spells CASSFSGTQETQYF. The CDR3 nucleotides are TGTGCCAGCAGCTTTAGCGGGACCCAAGAGACCCAGTACTTC.

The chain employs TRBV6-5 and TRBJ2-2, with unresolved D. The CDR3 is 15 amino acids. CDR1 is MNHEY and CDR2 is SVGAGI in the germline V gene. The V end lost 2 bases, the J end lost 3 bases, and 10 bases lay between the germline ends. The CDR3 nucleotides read TGTGCCAGCAGTTACATGGCGGATTACACCGGGGAGCTGTTTTTT. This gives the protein CASSYMADYTGELFF.